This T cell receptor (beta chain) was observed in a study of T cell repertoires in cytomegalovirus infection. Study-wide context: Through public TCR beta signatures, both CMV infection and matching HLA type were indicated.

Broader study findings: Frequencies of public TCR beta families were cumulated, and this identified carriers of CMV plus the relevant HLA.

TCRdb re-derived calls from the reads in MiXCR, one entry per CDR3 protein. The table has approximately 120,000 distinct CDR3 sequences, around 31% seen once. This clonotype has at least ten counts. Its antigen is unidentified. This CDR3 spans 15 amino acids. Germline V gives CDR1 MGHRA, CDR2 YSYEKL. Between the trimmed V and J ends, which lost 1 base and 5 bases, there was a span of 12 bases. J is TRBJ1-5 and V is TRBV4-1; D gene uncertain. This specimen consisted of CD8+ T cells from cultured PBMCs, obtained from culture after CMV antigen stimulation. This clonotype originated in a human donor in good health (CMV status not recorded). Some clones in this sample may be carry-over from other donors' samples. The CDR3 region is CASSQGFDGHQPQHF. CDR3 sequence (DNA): TGCGCCAGCAGCCAAGGATTTGACGGTCATCAGCCCCAGCATTTT.